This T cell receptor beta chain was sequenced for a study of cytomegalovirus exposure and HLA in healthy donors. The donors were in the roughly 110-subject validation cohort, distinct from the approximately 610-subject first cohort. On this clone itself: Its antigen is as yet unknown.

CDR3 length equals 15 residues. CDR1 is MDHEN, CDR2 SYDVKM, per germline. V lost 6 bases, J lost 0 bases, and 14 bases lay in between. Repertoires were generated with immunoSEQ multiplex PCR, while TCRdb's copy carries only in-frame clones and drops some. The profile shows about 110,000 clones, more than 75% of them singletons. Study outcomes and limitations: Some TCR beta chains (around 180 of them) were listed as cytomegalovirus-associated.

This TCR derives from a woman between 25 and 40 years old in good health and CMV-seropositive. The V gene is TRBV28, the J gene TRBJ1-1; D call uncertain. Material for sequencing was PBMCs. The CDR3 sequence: CASRPAGVMNTEAFF. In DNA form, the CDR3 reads TGTGCCAGCAGGCCCGCCGGGGTGATGAACACTGAAGCTTTCTTT.